Here is one TCR beta chain with its context. This clonotype has ten or more counts. Which antigen it targets is not known. No per-base quality is available; no much larger clone lies one base away. The data are from a study of patients and donors after allogeneic stem cell transplantation (dated by TCRdb to about 2020). The library was produced with RT-PCR. This sample was sequenced with a NextSeq 550. In TCRdb, the public reads were trimmed at Q25 with fastp and aligned with MiXCR, with productive beta chains retained. Rows merge per CDR3 protein into single entries with the most common DNA and genes. The sample table holds 200,000 to 250,000 distinct CDR3 sequences, of which 13% to 15% were seen once. The ten most abundant clones make up around a tenth of the sample. Sequencing used blood, either unsorted or a sorted T cell fraction (not recorded which). The clonotype was recovered from a human donor who was either an allogeneic HSCT recipient or a stem cell or donor lymphocyte infusion donor (not recorded which). It is not recorded whose cells these are; they may come from a transplant donor.

DNA sequence: TGCAGCGCAACTAGCGGGAGCGCCTCTGAGCAGTTCTTC. It specifies CSATSGSASEQFF. The chain uses TRBV29-1 and TRBJ2-1; 11 middle bases align to TRBD2. The CDR3 covers 13 residues, taking in both the cysteine and the phenylalanine. Only the CDR3 part of the read is kept: 39 bases, read in frame from the first base. Trimmed from V: 7 bases; trimmed from J: 9 bases; junction bases lacking a gene match: 8. CDR1 and CDR2 were assigned from the germline V gene as SQVTM and ANQGSEA.